These 13 T cell receptor beta chains share one sample of origin, sequenced in a study of blood T cell repertoires in COVID-19. Sequencing was performed with immunoSEQ multiplex PCR; in TCRdb, only in-frame clones are kept and a portion is missing. The sample consists of under 170,000 clones, 84% of them appearing once. Material: peripheral blood. Receptors originate from a man between 65 and 80 years old with acute or convalescent COVID-19.

The chain combines TRBV15 with TRBJ1-1; TRBD1 matches at 7 bases. Germline V lookup: CDR1 LNHNV, CDR2 YYDKDF (reference sequence). The CDR3 has 18 residues. The junction had 15 bases not matched to a gene; V was cut back by 4 bases and J by 1 base. The CDR3 DNA is TGTGCCACCAGCAAGAGTCGAGAAACGACAGGGAGGAACACTGAAGCTTTCTTT. Protein: CATSKSRETTGRNTEAFF.

The rearrangement joins TRBV3-1 (or the pseudogene TRBV3-2) to TRBJ2-5; maybe TRBD2 (5 bases). From germline, CDR1 is LGHDT and CDR2 YNNKEL (reference sequence). Trimming pared 0 bases from V and 5 bases from J, leaving 10 bases between. The length of the CDR3 is 14 residues. CDR3 sequence: CASSQDVPGETQYF. Written as DNA, the CDR3 is TGTGCCAGCAGCCAAGACGTACCGGGGGAGACCCAGTACTTC.

This clone was recorded once. This rearrangement joins TRBV7-3 to TRBJ1-1, with TRBD1 matching over 9 bases. Trimming at V came to 5 bases and at J to 5 bases, leaving 9 bases not matched to a gene. Germline-derived CDR1 and CDR2 are SGHTA and FQGTGA. This CDR3 region has 15 residues. Written as DNA, the CDR3 is TGTGCCAGCAGCCTCCTAGGGGACAGGGATACTGAAGCTTTCTTT. It specifies CASSLLGDRDTEAFF. The full variable domain, completed using reference TRBV7-3 and TRBJ1-1, is GAGVSQTPSNKVTEKGKYVELRCDPISGHTALYWYRQSLGQGPEFLIYFQGTGAADDSGLPNDRFFAVRPEGSVSTLKIQRTERGDSAVYLCASSLLGDRDTEAFFGQGTRLTVV.

This CDR3 reads CASHDGRGGNTEAFF. DNA for the CDR3: TGTGCCAGCCATGACGGCCGAGGTGGGAACACTGAAGCTTTCTTT. The chain recombines TRBV6-5 with TRBJ1-1, with unresolved D. CDR3 length: 15 amino acids. Germline values: CDR1 MNHEY, CDR2 SVGAGI. V dropped 8 bases and J dropped 1 base, with 17 bases sitting between them.

The rearrangement joins TRBV24-1 to TRBJ2-3; a possible D gene is TRBD1 (6 bases). The V gene lost 4 bases and the J gene lost 4 bases, with 23 bases spanning the gap. Per germline, CDR1 KGHDR and CDR2 SFDVKD. The CDR3 sequence is 18 residues long. The CDR3 sequence is CATSDRATGLLAADTQYF. In DNA form, the CDR3 reads TGTGCCACCAGTGACCGCGCGACAGGCCTCTTAGCCGCAGATACGCAGTATTTT.

V is TRBV19 and J is TRBJ2-1; 7 positions agree with TRBD1. J was trimmed by 3 bases and V by 5 bases; bases with no gene match: 10. CDR1 and CDR2 from the germline V gene are LNHDA and SQIVND (reference sequence). The CDR3 totals 16 residues. The CDR3 loop reads CASSGPDRVNYNEQFF. DNA for the CDR3: TGTGCCAGTAGTGGCCCCGACAGGGTCAACTACAATGAGCAGTTCTTC. Based on the CDR3 plus reference TRBV19 and TRBJ2-1, the full variable domain is DGGITQSPKYLFRKEGQNVTLSCEQNLNHDAMYWYRQDPGQGLRLIYYSQIVNDFQKGDIAEGYSVSREKKESFPLTVTSAQKNPTAFYLCASSGPDRVNYNEQFFGPGTRLTVL.

The J gene is TRBJ2-2, the V gene TRBV3-1 (or the pseudogene TRBV3-2); a weak D match, TRBD1 (6 bases). The V end lost 4 bases, the J end lost 0 bases, and 9 bases lay between the germline ends. The length of the CDR3 is 15 residues. Per the germline V gene, CDR1 is LGHDT and CDR2 is YNNKEL (reference sequence). CDR3 sequence (DNA): TGTGCCAGCAGCCCCTGGACAGCGAACACCGGGGAGCTGTTTTTT. This encodes CASSPWTANTGELFF.

V is TRBV28 and J is TRBJ2-5, with TRBD1 as a possible D gene (6 bases). CDR1 is MDHEN, CDR2 SYDVKM, per germline. V lost 7 bases, J lost 5 bases, and 20 bases lay in between. This CDR3 region has 15 residues. CDR3 nucleotides: TGTGCCAGCAAAAACGGACAGTCCCCTGTGGAGACCCAGTACTTC. Its translation: CASKNGQSPVETQYF.

The chain employs TRBV5-1 and TRBJ2-5, with 10 positions matching TRBD2. The CDR3 has 13 amino acids. V lost 4 bases and J lost 11; bases outside the gene matches: 8. Germline V gene data show CDR1 as SGHRS and CDR2 as YFSETQ. The CDR3 protein is CASSETSGSFQYF. CDR3 bases: TGCGCCAGCAGCGAGACTAGCGGGTCTTTTCAGTACTTC.

The rearrangement joins TRBV7-3 to TRBJ1-1; unclear D gene. There are 13 residues in the CDR3. Germline CDR1 is SGHTA and CDR2 is FQGTGA. Deletions cut 5 bases from V and 1 base from J, with 8 bases between. CDR3 in DNA: TGTGCCAGCAGCAATCAACAGAACACTGAAGCTTTCTTT. Its protein is CASSNQQNTEAFF.

V is TRBV21-1 and J is TRBJ2-7; TRBD2, as called in the table, went unchecked against the DNA. TRBV21-1 is deemed a pseudogene. The CDR3 runs 15 residues. The DNA of the CDR3 is TGTGCCAGCAGCAAACCCCAGCGGGGGACCTGCGAGCAGTACTTC. It codes for CASSKPQRGTCEQYF.

This clone was seen a handful of times. Other DNA variants within this sample encode the same CDR3. This chain uses TRBV20-1 with TRBJ1-5; TRBD1 might be the D (6 bases). Trimming took 3 bases from V and 0 from J, leaving 12 bases between them. This CDR3 region has 15 residues. Per germline, CDR1 DFQATT and CDR2 SNEGSKA (reference sequence). The CDR3 loop is CSASGGGLSNQPQHF. The CDR3 DNA reads as TGCAGTGCTAGTGGGGGGGGCCTTAGCAATCAGCCCCAGCATTTT.

The J gene is TRBJ2-7, the V gene TRBV5-1; the match to TRBD1 covers 11 bases. CDR1 SGHRS and CDR2 YFSETQ come from the germline V gene. This CDR3 is built from 13 residues. Trimming removed 4 bases from V and 8 bases from J; junction bases left unmatched: 5. The CDR3 region is CASSVRDRGKQYF. The CDR3 nucleotides read TGCGCCAGCAGCGTCCGGGACAGGGGGAAGCAGTACTTC.